Listed below are T cell receptor beta chains from one sample, sequenced in a study of early T cells in non-severe SARS-CoV-2 infection. TCRdb independently ran MiXCR on the 5' RACE reads; one entry per CDR3 protein. Of roughly 32,000 distinct CDR3 sequences in the sample, 3% to 4% are singletons; the top ten hold 8.2%. Material for sequencing was whole blood. The source of these receptors is an adult who was a healthcare worker with PCR-confirmed SARS-CoV-2 infection or an uninfected control (not recorded which). The CDR3 runs from the conserved cysteine through the conserved F or W. Fields, in order: J gene, V gene, D gene, clone size, CDR3 DNA, CDR3 protein. The D gene is left open where the match is weak. Some rows mark clone size as missing; the rest say once, few, many or name a class of expanded clone.

TRBJ1-6 | TRBV7-2 | NA | many | TGTGCCAGCAGTCGTAATACCAGACTTACCTCCTATAATTCACCCCTCCACTTT | CASSRNTRLTSYNSPLHF
TRBJ1-1 | TRBV29-1 | NA | few | TGCAGCGTTGGTCGGGGAAACAGGCGAGACAATGAAGCTTTCTTT | CSVGRGNRRDNEAFF
TRBJ2-3 | TRBV29-1 | NA | many | TGCAGCGTTGAAAGAGGGGGGGGAAGCACAGATACGCAGTATTTT | CSVERGGGSTDTQYF
TRBJ1-4 | TRBV6-4 | TRBD1 | few | TGTGCCAGCAGTGCCACGCGACAGGGGCATGAAAAACTGTTTTTT | CASSATRQGHEKLFF
TRBJ2-1 | TRBV4-1 | TRBD2 | many | TGCGCCAGCAGCCTCACTTGGGAGGGCAAGCAGTTCTTC | CASSLTWEGKQFF
TRBJ2-7 | TRBV18 | TRBD2 | many | TGTGCCAGCTCACCCCTCCCAGGTAGCGGGGGCTACGAGCAGTACTTC | CASSPLPGSGGYEQYF
TRBJ2-7 | TRBV29-1 | TRBD1 | many | TGCAGCGTTGAGGACAGGCTATACGAGCAGTACTTC | CSVEDRLYEQYF
TRBJ2-7 | TRBV30 | TRBD2 | NA | TGTGCCTGGAGTGCCGACGGACTAGCGCTCTACGAGCAGTACTTC | CAWSADGLALYEQYF
TRBJ1-1 | TRBV6-6 | NA | NA | TGTGCCAGCAGTTACGGCCCCGCGGGGTATTTGGGCACTGAAGCTTTCTTT | CASSYGPAGYLGTEAFF
TRBJ2-2 | TRBV29-1 | TRBD1 | many | TGCAGCGGAACCGCCGGGACAGGAGCCGGGGAGCTGTTTTTT | CSGTAGTGAGELFF